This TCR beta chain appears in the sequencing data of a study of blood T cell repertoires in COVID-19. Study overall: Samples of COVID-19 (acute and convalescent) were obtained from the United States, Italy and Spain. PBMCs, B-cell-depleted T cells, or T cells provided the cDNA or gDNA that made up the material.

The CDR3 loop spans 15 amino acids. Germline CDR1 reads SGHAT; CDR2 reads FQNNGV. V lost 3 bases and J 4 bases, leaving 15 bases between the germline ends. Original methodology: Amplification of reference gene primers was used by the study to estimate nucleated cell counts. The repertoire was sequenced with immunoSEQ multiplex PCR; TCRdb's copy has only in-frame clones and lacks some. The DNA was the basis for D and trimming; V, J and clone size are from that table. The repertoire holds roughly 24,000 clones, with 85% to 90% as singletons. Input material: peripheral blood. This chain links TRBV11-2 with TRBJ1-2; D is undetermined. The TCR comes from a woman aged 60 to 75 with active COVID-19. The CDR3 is CASSFAGSQIYGYTF. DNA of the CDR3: TGTGCCAGCAGCTTCGCGGGTTCACAGATCTATGGCTACACCTTC.